The 24 T cell receptor beta chains below were found in one sample sequenced in a study of blood T cells in healthy people across ages. A second PCR of 7 to 11 cycles used a sample-barcoded 5' primer and a J-beta primer mix. MiXCR was run by TCRdb on the 5' RACE reads, yielding one entry per CDR3 protein. The sample carries over 950,000 distinct CDR3 sequences, roughly 51% recorded once. Material: blood. The receptors derive from a woman aged 55-75 years in good health.

CDR3 region: CASSPKLRDRGSYGYTF. The CDR3 DNA sequence: TGTGCCAGCAGTCCCAAACTACGGGACAGGGGTAGCTATGGCTACACCTTC. This sequence joins TRBV28 and TRBJ1-2; 10 positions match TRBD1. J was trimmed by 4 bases and V by 5 bases; bases with no gene match: 13. Germline V lookup: CDR1 MDHEN, CDR2 SYDVKM. There are 17 residues in the CDR3.

The chain employs TRBV21-1 and TRBJ1-2. TRBV21-1 is a pseudogene. The CDR3 is 15 amino acids. The CDR3 DNA follows: TGTGCCAGCAGCACTGGACCCATTCAGGTAGACGGCTACACCTTC. Its translation: CASSTGPIQVDGYTF.

The V call is TRBV20-1, the J call TRBJ2-2; 9 bases match TRBD1. CDR1 and CDR2 (germline): DFQATT, SNEGSKA (reference sequence). This CDR3 has 16 amino acids. V was pared by 6 bases and J by 8 bases, with 16 bases of the junction left unmatched. CDR3 amino acids: CSAPRIGTGSGGELFF. DNA for the CDR3: TGCAGTGCACCACGGATAGGGACAGGGTCTGGTGGGGAGCTGTTTTTT.

The table lists this clonotype with a few counts. The V and J genes are TRBV5-1 and TRBJ2-3; no reliable D call. V gave up 4 bases and J gave up 0 bases, with 12 bases separating them. Germline lookup yields CDR1 SGHRS and CDR2 YFSETQ. This CDR3 spans 15 amino acids. CDR3 bases: TGCGCCAGCAGCCTAAGAGTACCTAGCACAGATACGCAGTATTTT. This codes for CASSLRVPSTDTQYF.

Regarding this clonotype: A read error may account for a junction end that differs from germline. The chain carries TRBV3-1 and TRBJ2-7; D not certain. CDR3 size: 14 residues. CDR1 and CDR2 (germline): LGHDT, YNNKEL (reference sequence). The CDR3 sequence is CASSQDGPELERYF. The CDR3 DNA is TGTGCCAGCAGCCAAGATGGGCCGGAGTTGGAGCGGTACTTC.

This sequence joins TRBV15 and TRBJ1-5; D not certain. CDR1 and CDR2 from the germline V gene are LNHNV and YYDKDF (reference sequence). The CDR3 runs 13 residues. The V end lost 0 bases, the J end lost 6 bases, and 6 bases lay between the germline ends. The CDR3 region is CATSRDRIQPQHF. In DNA form, the CDR3 reads TGTGCCACCAGCAGAGATCGGATTCAGCCCCAGCATTTT.

This clonotype has a handful of counts. CDR3 DNA sequence: TGTGCCAGCAGTTTTTACACAGGGAACGAGCAGTACTTC. Its translation is CASSFYTGNEQYF. This chain connects TRBV12-3 or TRBV12-4 to TRBJ2-7; D may be TRBD1 (6 bases). V dropped 3 bases and J dropped 5 bases, with 11 bases sitting between them. The CDR3 loop spans 13 amino acids.

This chain connects TRBV4-3 to TRBJ2-5, with 11 bases identical to TRBD2. The CDR3 is 17 amino acids. J gave up 2 bases and V 0 bases, and 5 bases lay outside the gene matches. CDR1 and CDR2 (germline): LGHNA, YSLEER. For the CDR3, the DNA is TGCGCCAGCAGCCAAGAATTGGGACTAGCGGAACAAGAGACCCAGTACTTC. Translation: CASSQELGLAEQETQYF.

This clonotype turned up a few times. The chain carries TRBV6-2 or TRBV6-3 and TRBJ2-1; TRBD2 matches at 8 bases. The tail of the sequence fits TRBJ2-7 better, so the J call may be wrong. The CDR3 consists of 16 residues. Germline V CDR1 and CDR2: MNHEY, SVGEGT. CDR3 in amino acids: CASKTAGGTSYNEQYF. CDR3 coding DNA: TGTGCCAGCAAAACCGCGGGAGGAACTTCCTACAATGAGCAGTACTTC.

This rearrangement joins TRBV13 to TRBJ2-7; 7 bases agree with TRBD2. V lost 7 bases and J lost 4; bases outside the gene matches: 10. Germline V gene lookup returns CDR1 PRHDT and CDR2 FYEKMQ (reference sequence). The CDR3 totals 14 residues. The CDR3 region has the DNA TGTGCCAGCACCGAGAGGGGAGGGGTATACGAGCAGTACTTC. Translated, it gives CASTERGGVYEQYF.

V and J are TRBV6-1 and TRBJ1-2; possible D gene TRBD1, 5 bases. This CDR3 is 11 amino acids long. CDR1 and CDR2 (germline): MNHNS, SASEGT. The V end was cut by 6 bases, the J end by 6 bases, with 8 bases between. The CDR3 DNA is TGTGCCAGCAGAGGGACGGATGGCTACACCTTC. This gives the protein CASRGTDGYTF.

There are a few counts of this clonotype. The chain couples TRBV5-6 to TRBJ2-1; the D is unclear. The V end lost 5 bases, the J end lost 2 bases, and 14 bases lay between the germline ends. CDR1 is SGHDT, CDR2 YYEEEE, per germline. CDR3 length: 15 residues. CDR3 amino acids: CASSPDVGAYNEQFF. The CDR3 nucleotides are TGTGCCAGCAGTCCGGACGTGGGTGCCTACAATGAGCAGTTCTTC.

The chain has TRBV29-1 and TRBJ2-2; TRBD2 aligns across 10 bases. In germline, CDR1 is SQVTM, CDR2 ANQGSEA. Trimming at V came to 5 bases and at J to 3 bases, leaving 9 bases not matched to a gene. The CDR3 sequence is 16 residues long. In DNA form, the CDR3 reads TGCAGCGTTCAGGCTAGCGGGAGATTCGACACCGGGGAGCTGTTTTTT. Translating it yields CSVQASGRFDTGELFF.

This clonotype has more than one count but fewer than ten. The chain recombines TRBV3-1 with TRBJ2-7; weak D call: TRBD2 (5 bases). Germline assignment: CDR1 LGHDT and CDR2 YNNKEL (reference sequence). The CDR3 spans 17 residues. The V gene lost 2 bases and the J gene lost 5 bases, with 22 bases spanning the gap. The CDR3 here is CASSQQPPGFGGHEQYF. The CDR3 DNA reads TGTGCCAGCAGCCAACAACCACCGGGGTTTGGAGGCCACGAGCAGTACTTC.

This clonotype was seen only a few times. V gene TRBV4-1 combines with J gene TRBJ2-5, with a weak D call TRBD1 (6 bases). This CDR3 contains 15 residues. Per the germline V gene, CDR1 is MGHRA and CDR2 is YSYEKL. Trimming cost V 0 bases and J 4 bases, with 12 bases left between them. The CDR3 loop reads CASSQDPRGGETQYF. The CDR3 DNA follows: TGCGCCAGCAGCCAAGATCCCAGGGGTGGAGAGACCCAGTACTTC.

This clonotype appeared a few times. The V and J genes are TRBV10-3 and TRBJ1-4, with D perhaps TRBD1 (5 bases). This CDR3 comprises 13 residues. Germline CDR1 is ENHRY and CDR2 is SYGVKD. Trimming pared 11 bases from V and 5 bases from J, leaving 15 bases between. CDR3 protein: CASQGAENEKLFF. The CDR3 DNA follows: TGTGCCTCCCAAGGGGCAGAAAATGAAAAACTGTTTTTT.

This chain's CDR3 is CASSIRVRYQETQYF. CDR3 nucleotides: TGTGCCAGCAGCATAAGGGTGCGGTACCAAGAGACCCAGTACTTC. The chain combines TRBV6-2 or TRBV6-3 with TRBJ2-5; D call uncertain. CDR1 and CDR2 from the germline V gene are MNHEY and SVGEGT. This CDR3 has 15 amino acids. V lost 6 bases to trimming and J lost 0 bases, with 14 bases between them.

A single count supports this clonotype. This chain joins TRBV7-2 and TRBJ2-5, with D perhaps given as TRBD1 or TRBD2 (8 bases each). From germline, CDR1 is SGHTA and CDR2 FQGNSA. The CDR3 sequence is 17 residues long. V gave up 2 bases and J gave up 3 bases, with 19 bases separating them. The CDR3 DNA is TGTGCCAGCAGCTTACCGGGGGGGACAGGTCGAGAAGAGACCCAGTACTTC. Protein sequence: CASSLPGGTGREETQYF.

This chain links TRBV19 with TRBJ1-5; no clear D gene. Looked up from germline, CDR1 is LNHDA and CDR2 is SQIVND (reference sequence). The length of the CDR3 is 15 residues. V was cut by 5 bases and J by 4 bases, with 15 bases left in between. The CDR3 loop is CASSRHRAGNQPQHF. CDR3 sequence (DNA): TGTGCCAGTAGTCGACACCGCGCGGGGAATCAGCCCCAGCATTTT. Full variable domain (rest looked up from reference TRBV19 and TRBJ1-5): DGGITQSPKYLFRKEGQNVTLSCEQNLNHDAMYWYRQDPGQGLRLIYYSQIVNDFQKGDIAEGYSVSREKKESFPLTVTSAQKNPTAFYLCASSRHRAGNQPQHFGDGTRLSIL.

The chain is built from TRBV28 and TRBJ2-7; 8 nucleotides align to TRBD1. V was clipped by 6 bases and J by 7 bases; unmatched bases: 14. CDR1 is MDHEN and CDR2 is SYDVKM in the germline V gene. The CDR3 extends over 15 amino acids. CDR3: CASSPRQGPIWEQYF. The CDR3 nucleotides read TGTGCCAGCAGCCCCAGACAGGGGCCCATTTGGGAGCAGTACTTC.

In the case of this clonotype: Possible read error: a much larger clone is one base away. The chain employs TRBV7-6 and TRBJ2-5, with 12 bases fitting TRBD2. The closer fit of TRBJ2-7 to the DNA end suggests the J call may be wrong. Germline V gene lookup returns CDR1 SGHVS and CDR2 FNYEAQ. This CDR3 region has 17 residues. As DNA, the CDR3 is TGTGCCAGCAGCTCAGCTAGCGGGAGGGCCTTGTACTACGAGCAGTACTTC. Translated, it gives CASSSASGRALYYEQYF.

This chain uses TRBV2 with TRBJ2-7; TRBD1 is a possible D gene (5 bases). CDR3 size: 13 residues. Trimming pared 7 bases from V and 9 bases from J, leaving 19 bases between. Germline CDR1 reads SNHLY; CDR2 reads FYNNEI. CDR3 in amino acids: CASTDPGHRWQYF. The CDR3 coding sequence is TGTGCCAGCACCGACCCCGGACATCGGTGGCAGTACTTC.

The CDR3 reads CASSLKASTDTQYF. The CDR3 DNA is TGTGCCAGCAGTTTAAAGGCTAGCACAGATACGCAGTATTTT. The rearrangement uses TRBV27 and TRBJ2-3; D is unresolved. Germline loops: CDR1 MNHEY, CDR2 SMNVEV (reference sequence). Trimming removed 2 bases from V and 0 bases from J, with 6 bases in between. The CDR3 has 14 residues.

This clonotype was observed once. The rearrangement uses TRBV20-1 and TRBJ2-3, with TRBD1 identical over 9 bases. Germline V gives CDR1 DFQATT, CDR2 SNEGSKA (reference sequence). After removal of 5 bases from V and 3 bases from J, the junction contained 15 bases not matched to a gene. This CDR3 comprises 17 residues. CDR3 coding DNA: TGCAGTGCTGGAGGGGGGTCCCAGACAGGGGGTACAGATACGCAGTATTTT. Its translation is CSAGGGSQTGGTDTQYF.